This TCR beta chain was observed in a study of blood T cell repertoires in COVID-19. Study background: Samples representing acute and convalescent COVID-19 were sourced from the United States, Italy and Spain. PBMCs, B-cell-depleted T cells, or T cells provided the cDNA or gDNA that made up the material.

Original processing notes: Nucleated cell number was recorded as an estimate derived from reference gene primer amplification. Produced via immunoSEQ multiplex PCR; TCRdb's table is partial and in-frame only. V and J calls and clone size are given by that table; D and trimming were obtained from the DNA. In the table there are hundreds of thousands of clones, approximately 86% of which are singletons. Germline CDR1 MNHNS, CDR2 SASEGT. The CDR3 is made up of 15 amino acids. V lost 3 bases, J lost 4 bases, and 5 bases stayed unmatched. This chain uses TRBV6-1 with TRBJ2-5, with 10 bases lining up with TRBD2. The specimen sequenced was peripheral blood. The sequence was collected from a man between 18 and 29 years old with active or convalescent COVID-19. The CDR3 region is CASSDQAGGLETQYF. The CDR3 DNA reads as TGTGCCAGCAGTGACCAAGCGGGAGGGTTAGAGACCCAGTACTTC.